Below, 18 T cell receptor beta chains from the same sample are listed, as sequenced in a study of T cell changes during pregnancy in multiple sclerosis. Clones were read by immunoSEQ multiplex PCR, and TCRdb kept only the in-frame ones, dropping some. The sample comprises tens of thousands of clones, approximately 91% of which are singletons, and roughly 1.5% rests with the top ten. Sequencing was performed on peripheral blood, taken in the third trimester of pregnancy. All receptors come from a female donor with multiple sclerosis, enrolled in a pregnancy study.

In DNA, the CDR3 is TGCGCCAGCAGCCAAGATATCTGGGACAGCTCTGGAGATAGCAATCAGCCCCAGCATTTT. Translated, it gives CASSQDIWDSSGDSNQPQHF. J is TRBJ1-5 and V is TRBV4-3, with 7 bases that match TRBD1. J lost 0 bases, V lost 0 bases, and 14 bases had no gene match. From germline, CDR1 is LGHNA and CDR2 YSLEER. The CDR3 extends over 20 amino acids.

For this clone: At the DNA level, this CDR3 is encoded by other sequences in the same sample as well. The chain uses TRBV12-5 and TRBJ2-7; TRBD1 agrees at 8 bases. From germline, CDR1 is LGHNT and CDR2 FRNRAP. The CDR3 loop spans 13 amino acids. V shed 1 base, J shed 6 bases, and the junction held 2 bases outside the gene matches. The CDR3 region is CASGLDRGSEQYF. The CDR3 nucleotides read TGTGCTAGTGGTTTGGACAGGGGGAGCGAGCAGTACTTC.

This chain connects TRBV19 to TRBJ2-4; D possibly corresponds to TRBD1 (7 bases). CDR1 is LNHDA and CDR2 is SQIVND in the germline V gene (reference sequence). Between the trimmed V and J ends, which lost 5 bases and 6 bases, there was a span of 17 bases. The CDR3 has 15 residues. The DNA for the CDR3 is TGTGCCAGTAGTCCCCAGGGGGGCGTGGCAAACATTCAGTACTTC. Protein sequence: CASSPQGGVANIQYF.

The CDR3 sequence: CASSGMGLAGIRDEQFF. Here the CDR3 DNA reads TGCGCCAGCAGTGGGATGGGACTAGCGGGGATTCGGGATGAGCAGTTCTTC. The chain recombines TRBV10-1 with TRBJ2-1; TRBD2 agrees at 13 bases. Germline V gene sequence: CDR1 WNHNN, CDR2 SYGVQD (reference sequence). The CDR3 is made up of 17 amino acids. The V segment lost 4 bases and the J segment 8 bases; nucleotides outside the gene matches: 11.

This sequence joins TRBV27 and TRBJ2-1; perhaps TRBD2 as D (6 bases). Looked up from germline, CDR1 is MNHEY and CDR2 is SMNVEV (reference sequence). The CDR3 is 14 residues long. The germline V and J ends were trimmed by 2 bases and 3 bases, with 8 bases remaining between them. Here the CDR3 reads CASSLAGYYNEQFF. For the CDR3, the DNA is TGTGCCAGCAGTTTAGCGGGGTACTACAATGAGCAGTTCTTC.

J is TRBJ2-7 and V is TRBV29-1; TRBD1 agrees at 10 bases. Germline loops: CDR1 SQVTM, CDR2 ANQGSEA. This CDR3 spans 13 amino acids. V trimming: 4 bases; J trimming: 5 bases; junction bases outside the gene matches: 5. CDR3 sequence reads: CSVVGQGVNEQYF. The DNA for the CDR3 is TGCAGCGTTGTAGGACAGGGGGTCAACGAGCAGTACTTC.

The rearrangement links TRBV10-3 to TRBJ2-7; D gene ambiguous. Trimming removed 2 bases at V and 6 bases at J, with 8 bases between. Germline CDR1 is ENHRY and CDR2 is SYGVKD. The CDR3 is 12 amino acids. CDR3 coding DNA: TGTGCCATCAGTGAGCCGGTCGGCGAGCAGTACTTC. It specifies CAISEPVGEQYF.

The rearrangement joins TRBV30 to TRBJ2-7; TRBD1 aligns across 11 bases. J was trimmed by 3 bases and V by 3 bases; bases with no gene match: 7. The germline CDR1 and CDR2 sequences are GTSNPN and SVGIG (reference sequence). This CDR3 is 15 amino acids long. The chain's CDR3 is CAWRVPGQGGYEQYF. The DNA for the CDR3 is TGTGCCTGGAGAGTTCCGGGACAGGGGGGCTACGAGCAGTACTTC.

On this clone: The junction and the germline gene differ at one end; a read error may be behind it. V gene TRBV29-1 combines with J gene TRBJ2-2; TRBD2 is a possible D gene (6 bases). The CDR3 is made up of 12 amino acids. Germline V CDR1 and CDR2: SQVTM, ANQGSEA. CDR3 residues: CSVDTGTGEPFF. CDR3 DNA: TGCAGCGTTGACACGGGTACGGGGGAGCCGTTTTTT.

V usage is TRBV30 and J usage is TRBJ2-1; no clear D gene. The CDR3 loop spans 12 amino acids. The V end lost 2 bases, the J end lost 2 bases, and 4 bases lay between the germline ends. CDR1 is GTSNPN and CDR2 is SVGIG in the germline V gene (reference sequence). As DNA, the CDR3 is TGTGCCTGGAGTCCCGCCTACAATGAGCAGTTCTTC. Translating gives CAWSPAYNEQFF.

The CDR3: CASRRTGGTDTQYF. As DNA, the CDR3 is TGTGCCAGTAGGAGGACAGGGGGAACAGATACGCAGTATTTT. The chain uses TRBV19 and TRBJ2-3; the match to TRBD1 covers 10 bases. V gave up 6 bases and J gave up 3 bases; unmatched junction bases: 3. The CDR3 covers 14 residues. Germline CDR1 and CDR2: LNHDA and SQIVND (reference sequence).

The chain links TRBV7-9 to TRBJ1-1, with 11 bases lining up with TRBD1. J gave up 7 bases and V 3 bases, and 7 bases lay outside the gene matches. The CDR3 runs to 15 residues. Germline V lookup: CDR1 SEHNR, CDR2 FQNEAQ (reference sequence). The DNA of the CDR3 is TGTGCCAGCAGCTTGGACAGGGGGCGGAACGGTGAAGCTTTCTTT. It yields the protein CASSLDRGRNGEAFF.

The rearrangement joins TRBV4-3 to TRBJ2-1; a possible D gene is TRBD1 (7 bases). Germline lookup yields CDR1 LGHNA and CDR2 YSLEER. This CDR3 spans 15 amino acids. Trimming removed 3 bases from V and 4 bases from J, with 13 bases in between. The CDR3 region has the DNA TGCGCCAGCAGCCAGGGGGGACAGATGTACAATGAGCAGTTCTTC. Translated, it gives CASSQGGQMYNEQFF.

The rearrangement uses TRBV5-4 and TRBJ2-7; 7 positions match TRBD1. Germline CDR1 SGHNT, CDR2 YYREEE (reference sequence). V shed 3 bases, J shed 3 bases, and the junction held 9 bases outside the gene matches. The length of the CDR3 is 15 residues. This CDR3 is CASSSSGTENYEQYF. The CDR3 coding sequence is TGTGCCAGCAGCTCGTCCGGGACAGAGAACTACGAGCAGTACTTC.

The V gene is TRBV30, the J gene TRBJ2-7; D perhaps matches TRBD2 (6 bases). Germline V gene lookup returns CDR1 GTSNPN and CDR2 SVGIG (reference sequence). V was shortened by 6 bases and J by 1 base, with 13 bases between the two germline ends. CDR3 length: 13 residues. The CDR3 spells CACAPGGSYEQYF. CDR3 coding DNA: TGTGCCTGCGCTCCTGGAGGGTCCTACGAGCAGTACTTC. Looking up the rest from reference TRBV30 and TRBJ2-7 gives the full variable domain: SQTIHQWPATLVQPVGSPLSLECTVEGTSNPNLYWYRQAAGRGLQLLFYSVGIGQISSEVPQNLSASRPQDRQFILSSKKLLLSDSGFYLCACAPGGSYEQYFGPGTRLTVT.

V and J are TRBV10-2 and TRBJ1-2, with a weak D call TRBD1 (5 bases). This CDR3 spans 14 amino acids. CDR1 WSHSY and CDR2 SAAADI come from the germline V gene. V shed 5 bases and J shed 3 bases, with 13 bases lying between them. CDR3: CASSSQASYYGYTF. The CDR3 DNA reads as TGCGCCAGCAGTTCACAGGCGAGCTACTATGGCTACACCTTC.

The V gene is TRBV5-3, the J gene TRBJ1-2, with TRBD1 matching over 8 bases. TRBV5-3 is filed as an ORF, its function uncertain. V was pared by 10 bases and J by 5 bases, with 13 bases of the junction left unmatched. CDR3 length: 14 residues. The CDR3 loop reads CASCGQGMRYGYTF. The CDR3 DNA is TGTGCCTCCTGCGGACAGGGAATGAGGTATGGCTACACCTTC.

The rearrangement links TRBV30 to TRBJ1-5, with D maybe TRBD1 (6 bases). CDR1 GTSNPN and CDR2 SVGIG come from the germline V gene (reference sequence). The CDR3 runs 16 residues. V was trimmed by 2 bases and J by 2 bases, leaving 16 bases between them. CDR3 amino acids: CAWSKGGAGGNQPQHF. CDR3 bases: TGTGCCTGGAGTAAGGGTGGGGCAGGGGGCAATCAGCCCCAGCATTTT.